These 8 T cell receptor beta chains were all obtained from the same sample, sequenced in a study of CXCR3-negative and CXCR3-positive naive CD8 T cells. Study-wide results and caveats: CXCR3-expressing naive cells carried TRB CDR3s more hydrophobic than those of CXCR3-negative naive cells.

Their recognized antigens are unknown. Libraries of TRB cDNA were made by 5' RACE and carried UMIs. TCRdb reanalyzed the 5' RACE reads, giving one entry per CDR3 protein sequence and no DNA. This sample's clone table lists about 120,000 distinct CDR3 sequences. Sequences were obtained from naive CXCR3+ CD8+ T cells from blood. The subset was: CD45RO-CCR7+CD27+CD95- naive CD8+ T cells expressing CXCR3 (TNR3+). These receptors all come from a human donor in good health. Some clones in this sample may be carry-over from other donors' samples.

This sequence joins TRBV15 and TRBJ2-2; TCRdb calls TRBD2, which cannot be checked without DNA. Per the germline V gene, CDR1 is LNHNV and CDR2 is YYDKDF (reference sequence). The CDR3 spans 17 residues. The CDR3 spells CATSRPAGGLDTGELFF.

The J gene is TRBJ2-1, the V gene TRBV12-3 or TRBV12-4; lacking DNA, the TRBD2 call made by TCRdb goes unchecked. This CDR3 has 16 residues. CDR3 sequence: CASSPFGSGRAGEQFF.

The rearrangement uses TRBV6-6 and TRBJ2-3; checking the TCRdb D call of TRBD2 is not possible without DNA. This CDR3 has 16 residues. The germline gives CDR1 MNHNY, CDR2 SVGAGI (reference sequence). The CDR3 protein is CASTSQGGGTTDTQYF.

The chain has TRBV30 and TRBJ1-1. Germline-derived CDR1 and CDR2 are GTSNPN and SVGIG (reference sequence). The CDR3 has 11 amino acids. CDR3 amino acids: CAFRRNTEAFF.

The V gene is TRBV6-5, the J gene TRBJ2-5; TCRdb selects TRBD2, and the lack of DNA leaves this call unchecked. CDR1 is MNHEY and CDR2 is SVGAGI in the germline V gene. CDR3 length: 15 amino acids. The CDR3 reads CASRWPEGDQETQYF.

The chain recombines TRBV7-7 with TRBJ2-5; without DNA, the TCRdb call of TRBD1 cannot be checked. The germline V gene encodes CDR1 SSHAT and CDR2 FNYEAQ (reference sequence). This CDR3 spans 13 amino acids. CDR3 sequence reads: CASRTDSQETQYF.

The chain links TRBV7-6 to TRBJ2-7; no DNA is available, so the TRBD1 call from TCRdb remains unchecked. The CDR3 contains 12 residues. Germline V CDR1 and CDR2: SGHVS, FNYEAQ. CDR3 sequence reads: CASSRGGYEQYF.

V and J are TRBV7-9 and TRBJ2-3; with no DNA, the TCRdb D assignment of TRBD2 cannot be verified. The CDR3 is 13 amino acids. Looked up from germline, CDR1 is SEHNR and CDR2 is FQNEAQ (reference sequence). The CDR3 region is CASRREGTDTQYF.